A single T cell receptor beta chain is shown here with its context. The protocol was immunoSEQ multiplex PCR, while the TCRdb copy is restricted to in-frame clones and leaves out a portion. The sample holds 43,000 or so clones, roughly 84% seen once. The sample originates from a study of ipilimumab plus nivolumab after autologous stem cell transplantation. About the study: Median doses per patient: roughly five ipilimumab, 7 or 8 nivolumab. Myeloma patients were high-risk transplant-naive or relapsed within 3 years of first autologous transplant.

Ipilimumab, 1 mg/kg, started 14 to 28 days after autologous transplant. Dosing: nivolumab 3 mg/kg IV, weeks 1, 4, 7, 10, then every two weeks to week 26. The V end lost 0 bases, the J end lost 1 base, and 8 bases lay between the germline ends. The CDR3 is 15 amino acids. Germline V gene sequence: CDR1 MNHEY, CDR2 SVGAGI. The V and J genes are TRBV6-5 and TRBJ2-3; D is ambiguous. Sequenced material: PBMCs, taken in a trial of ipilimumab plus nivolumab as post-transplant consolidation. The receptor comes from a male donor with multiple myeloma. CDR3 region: CASSYSNLGTDTQYF. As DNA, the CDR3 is TGTGCCAGCAGTTACTCGAATCTAGGCACAGATACGCAGTATTTT.